This entry describes one TCR beta chain. The sample comes from a study of blood T cell repertoires in COVID-19. Sequencing was performed with immunoSEQ multiplex PCR; in TCRdb, only in-frame clones are kept and a portion is missing. Among about 260,000 clones, about 81% were seen once, and the ten largest hold around 4.1%. The germline V gene has CDR1 SGHRS and CDR2 YFSETQ. The CDR3 is 15 amino acids. The ends lost 3 bases at V and 2 bases at J; junction bases unmatched: 3. This clonotype was obtained from a man aged 30 to 39 with acute COVID-19. The gene calls are TRBV5-1 and TRBJ1-3; 9 nucleotides agree with TRBD1. Input material: PBMCs or T cells enriched from blood (not recorded which). This CDR3 is CASSWGQGAGNTIYF. In DNA form, the CDR3 reads TGCGCCAGCAGCTGGGGACAGGGAGCTGGAAACACCATATATTTT.